The entry below gives a single TCR beta chain sequence along with its context. Its antigen is undetermined. The germline V gene has CDR1 GTSNPN and CDR2 SVGIG (reference sequence). Germline trimming cut 2 bases from V and 8 bases from J; bases unmatched to any gene: 2. The CDR3 is made up of 11 amino acids. The repertoire was sequenced with immunoSEQ multiplex PCR; TCRdb's copy has only in-frame clones and lacks some. The sample lists about 140,000 clones; approximately 90% were seen once. The sample is drawn from a study of T cell responses to AZD1222 COVID-19 vaccine. Study-wide results and caveats: As reported, nearly half of all spike-specific TCRs target variant regions that are unmutated. The study sampled repertoires only after the peak T cell response. White British ancestry dominated among donors, who included more females, and clonal diversity was possibly underestimated.

The sample was peripheral blood, taken on day 0 of AZD1222 vaccination. This sequence was found in an adult in good health. V usage is TRBV30 and J usage is TRBJ1-2; TRBD1 matches at 7 bases. CDR3 protein: CAWSRGLGYTF. CDR3 coding DNA: TGTGCCTGGAGTAGGGGGCTAGGCTACACCTTC. The full variable domain, its missing parts supplied by reference TRBV30 and TRBJ1-2, is SQTIHQWPATLVQPVGSPLSLECTVEGTSNPNLYWYRQAAGRGLQLLFYSVGIGQISSEVPQNLSASRPQDRQFILSSKKLLLSDSGFYLCAWSRGLGYTFGSGTRLTVV.